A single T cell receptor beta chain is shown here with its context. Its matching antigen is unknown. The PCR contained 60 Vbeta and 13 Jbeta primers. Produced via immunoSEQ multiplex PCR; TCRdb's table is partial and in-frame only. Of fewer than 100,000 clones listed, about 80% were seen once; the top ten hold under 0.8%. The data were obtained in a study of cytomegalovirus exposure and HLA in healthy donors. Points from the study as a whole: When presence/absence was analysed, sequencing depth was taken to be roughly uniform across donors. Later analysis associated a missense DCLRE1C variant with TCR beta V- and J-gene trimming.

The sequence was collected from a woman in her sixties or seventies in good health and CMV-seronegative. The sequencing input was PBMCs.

CDR3 bases: TGTGCCAGCAGTCCCGGGACAGGGGCCTACGAGCAGTACTTC. Residues: CASSPGTGAYEQYF. This rearrangement joins TRBV5-6 to TRBJ2-7; 10 bases are a match to TRBD1. The CDR3 is 14 amino acids. The V segment lost 5 bases and the J segment 2 bases; nucleotides outside the gene matches: 4. Germline CDR1 is SGHDT and CDR2 is YYEEEE.